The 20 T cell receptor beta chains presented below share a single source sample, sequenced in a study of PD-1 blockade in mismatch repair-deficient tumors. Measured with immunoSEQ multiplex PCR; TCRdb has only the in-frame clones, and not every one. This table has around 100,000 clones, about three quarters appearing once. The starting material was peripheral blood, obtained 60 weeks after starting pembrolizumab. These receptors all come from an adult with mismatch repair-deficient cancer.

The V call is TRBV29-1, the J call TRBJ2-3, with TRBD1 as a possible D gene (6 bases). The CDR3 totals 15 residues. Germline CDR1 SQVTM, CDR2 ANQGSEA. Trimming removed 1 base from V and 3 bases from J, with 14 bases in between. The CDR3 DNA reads TGCAGCGTTGAAGCCCGGACGAGGGGGACAGATACGCAGTATTTT. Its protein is CSVEARTRGTDTQYF.

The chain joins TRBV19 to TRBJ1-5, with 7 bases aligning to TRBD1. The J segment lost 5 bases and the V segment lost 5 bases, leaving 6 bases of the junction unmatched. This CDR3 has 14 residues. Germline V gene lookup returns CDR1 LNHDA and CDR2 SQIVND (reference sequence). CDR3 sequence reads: CASSAQGGDQPQHF. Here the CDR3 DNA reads TGTGCCAGTAGTGCCCAGGGGGGGGATCAGCCCCAGCATTTT.

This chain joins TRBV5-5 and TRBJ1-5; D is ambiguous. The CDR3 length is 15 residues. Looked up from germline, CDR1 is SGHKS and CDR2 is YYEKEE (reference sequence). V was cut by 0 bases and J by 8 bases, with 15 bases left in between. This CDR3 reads CASSLAARDYEPQHF. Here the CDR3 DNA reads TGTGCCAGCAGCTTGGCTGCACGAGATTATGAGCCCCAGCATTTT.

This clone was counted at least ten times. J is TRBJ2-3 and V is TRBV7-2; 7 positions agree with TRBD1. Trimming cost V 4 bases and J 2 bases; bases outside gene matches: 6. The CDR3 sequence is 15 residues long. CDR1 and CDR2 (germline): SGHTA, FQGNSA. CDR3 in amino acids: CASSSDREYTDTQYF. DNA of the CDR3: TGTGCCAGCAGCTCAGACAGGGAGTACACAGATACGCAGTATTTT.

The CDR3 sequence: CASSNPPLSGPRADTQYF. DNA of the CDR3: TGCGCCAGCAGCAACCCACCCCTTTCGGGCCCAAGGGCAGATACGCAGTATTTT. The chain couples TRBV5-1 to TRBJ2-3; D is undetermined. The CDR3 totals 18 residues. V dropped 4 bases and J dropped 4 bases, with 25 bases sitting between them. Germline CDR1 reads SGHRS; CDR2 reads YFSETQ.

The CDR3 DNA follows: TGTGCCAGCAGCAAAAGCCTACAGGGAGGAAGTAGATACGAGCAGTACTTC. Residues: CASSKSLQGGSRYEQYF. The chain recombines TRBV7-9 with TRBJ2-7; tentatively, D is TRBD1 or TRBD2 (6 bases each). V dropped 5 bases and J dropped 4 bases, with 24 bases sitting between them. Germline CDR1 is SEHNR and CDR2 is FQNEAQ (reference sequence). The CDR3 has 17 residues.

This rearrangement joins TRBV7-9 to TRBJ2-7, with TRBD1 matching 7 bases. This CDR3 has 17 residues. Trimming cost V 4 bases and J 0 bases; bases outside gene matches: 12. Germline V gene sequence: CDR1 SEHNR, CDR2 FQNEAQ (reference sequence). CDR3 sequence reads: CASSSRAQGTSSYEQYF. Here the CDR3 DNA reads TGTGCCAGCAGCTCCCGGGCACAGGGGACCTCCTCCTACGAGCAGTACTTC.

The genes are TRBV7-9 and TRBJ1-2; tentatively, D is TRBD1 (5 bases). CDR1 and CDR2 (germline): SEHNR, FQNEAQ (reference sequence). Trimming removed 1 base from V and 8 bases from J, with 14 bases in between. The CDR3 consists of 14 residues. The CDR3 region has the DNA TGTGCCAGCAGCTTAGAACAAGGGGTGCGGGGCTACACCTTC. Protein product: CASSLEQGVRGYTF.

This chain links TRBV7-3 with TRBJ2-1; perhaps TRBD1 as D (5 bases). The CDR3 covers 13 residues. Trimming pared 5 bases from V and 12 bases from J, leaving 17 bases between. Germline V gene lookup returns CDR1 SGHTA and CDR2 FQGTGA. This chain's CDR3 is CASSPPGHKGQFF. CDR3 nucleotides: TGTGCCAGCAGCCCACCCGGACACAAAGGGCAGTTCTTC.

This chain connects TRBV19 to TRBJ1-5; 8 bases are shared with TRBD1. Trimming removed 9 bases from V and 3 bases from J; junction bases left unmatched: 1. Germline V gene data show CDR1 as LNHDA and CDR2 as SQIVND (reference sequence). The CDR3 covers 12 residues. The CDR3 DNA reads TGTGCCAGCAGGGGGCCCAATCAGCCCCAGCATTTT. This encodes CASRGPNQPQHF.

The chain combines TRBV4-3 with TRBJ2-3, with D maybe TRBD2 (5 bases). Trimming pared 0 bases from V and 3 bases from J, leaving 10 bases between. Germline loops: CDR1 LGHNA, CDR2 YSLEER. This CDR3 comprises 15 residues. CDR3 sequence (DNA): TGCGCCAGCAGCCAAGAGCGGGCACCAACAGATACGCAGTATTTT. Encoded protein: CASSQERAPTDTQYF.

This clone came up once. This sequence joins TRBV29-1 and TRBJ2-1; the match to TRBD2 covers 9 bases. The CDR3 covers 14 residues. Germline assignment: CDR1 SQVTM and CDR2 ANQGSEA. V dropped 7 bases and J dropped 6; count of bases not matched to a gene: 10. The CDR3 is CSADPGTSSNEQFF. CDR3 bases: TGCAGCGCCGACCCCGGGACTAGCTCCAATGAGCAGTTCTTC.

CDR3 sequence reads: CASSIQPGQGIETQYF. In DNA form, the CDR3 reads TGTGCCAGTAGTATCCAGCCGGGACAGGGGATTGAGACCCAGTACTTC. V gene TRBV19 combines with J gene TRBJ2-5, with 10 nucleotides matching TRBD1. V dropped 3 bases and J dropped 5; count of bases not matched to a gene: 9. The CDR3 consists of 16 residues. Germline-derived CDR1 and CDR2 are LNHDA and SQIVND (reference sequence).

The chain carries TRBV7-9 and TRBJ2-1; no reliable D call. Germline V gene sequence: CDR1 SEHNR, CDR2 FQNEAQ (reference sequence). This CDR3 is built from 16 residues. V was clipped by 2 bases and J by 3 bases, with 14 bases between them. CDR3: CASSLSRVPIYNEQFF. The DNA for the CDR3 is TGTGCCAGCAGCTTAAGTCGGGTCCCCATCTACAATGAGCAGTTCTTC.

CDR3 protein: CASGLAQKREQYF. CDR3 DNA sequence: TGTGCTAGTGGTTTGGCCCAAAAGCGGGAGCAGTACTTC. The chain couples TRBV12-5 to TRBJ2-7, with D possibly matching TRBD2 (5 bases). The CDR3 covers 13 residues. V was trimmed by 1 base and J by 7 bases, leaving 11 bases between them. Looked up from germline, CDR1 is LGHNT and CDR2 is FRNRAP.

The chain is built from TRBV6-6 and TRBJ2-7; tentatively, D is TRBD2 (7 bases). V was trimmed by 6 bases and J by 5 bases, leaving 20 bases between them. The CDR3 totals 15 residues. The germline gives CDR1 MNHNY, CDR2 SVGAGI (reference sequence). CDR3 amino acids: CASRGGEGLDDEQYF. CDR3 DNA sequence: TGTGCCAGCAGAGGGGGGGAGGGCCTTGACGACGAGCAGTACTTC.

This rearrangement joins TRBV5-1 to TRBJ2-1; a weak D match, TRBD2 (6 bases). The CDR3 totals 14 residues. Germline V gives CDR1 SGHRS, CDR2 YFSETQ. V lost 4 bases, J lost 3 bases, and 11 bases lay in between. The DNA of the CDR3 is TGCGCCAGCAGCCCGGGAGAGATCTACAATGAGCAGTTCTTC. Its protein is CASSPGEIYNEQFF.

The CDR3 sequence: CASSLVGLAGVGEQFF. CDR3 nucleotides: TGTGCCAGCAGCTTGGTAGGGCTAGCGGGAGTCGGTGAGCAGTTCTTC. The chain has TRBV5-6 and TRBJ2-1; TRBD2 matches 10 bases. The CDR3 length is 16 residues. Germline-derived CDR1 and CDR2 are SGHDT and YYEEEE. With V trimmed by 0 bases and J by 9 bases, 9 bases remained unmatched.

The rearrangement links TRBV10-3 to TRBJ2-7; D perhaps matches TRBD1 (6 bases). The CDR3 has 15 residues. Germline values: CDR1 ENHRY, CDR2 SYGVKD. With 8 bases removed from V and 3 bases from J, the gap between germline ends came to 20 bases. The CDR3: CAILEGTGPIYEQYF. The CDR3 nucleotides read TGTGCCATCCTCGAGGGTACAGGGCCCATCTACGAGCAGTACTTC.

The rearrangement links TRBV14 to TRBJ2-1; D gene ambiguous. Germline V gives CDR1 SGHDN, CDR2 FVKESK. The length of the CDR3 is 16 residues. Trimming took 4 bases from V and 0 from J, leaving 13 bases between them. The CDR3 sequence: CASSLLSAPSYNEQFF. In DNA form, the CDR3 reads TGTGCCAGCAGCCTATTAAGCGCGCCCTCCTACAATGAGCAGTTCTTC.